The next 16 T cell receptor beta chains were all read from a single sample in a study of cytomegalovirus exposure and HLA in healthy donors. Amplification used 60 Vbeta primers and 13 Jbeta primers. TCRdb's table, derived via immunoSEQ multiplex PCR, lists solely in-frame clones and lacks some. This table holds roughly 100,000 clones, around 73% found once. Sequencing was carried out using PBMCs. These receptors originate from a woman in her thirties or forties in good health and CMV-seronegative.

This chain joins TRBV9 and TRBJ1-2; possible D gene TRBD1, 6 bases. V gave up 2 bases and J gave up 3 bases, with 20 bases separating them. Germline V CDR1 and CDR2: SGDLS, YYNGEE. This CDR3 contains 17 residues. CDR3 loop: CASSVGGASVGYYGYTF. Here the CDR3 DNA reads TGTGCCAGCAGCGTGGGGGGGGCCTCAGTAGGTTACTATGGCTACACCTTC.

The chain joins TRBV2 to TRBJ2-1, with D possibly being TRBD2 (5 bases). CDR1 and CDR2 from the germline V gene are SNHLY and FYNNEI. The CDR3 extends over 15 amino acids. V lost 4 bases and J lost 4, with 14 bases in between. The CDR3 coding sequence is TGTGCCAGCAGTGTCCGGGAAGGGCCTTACAATGAGCAGTTCTTC. It yields the protein CASSVREGPYNEQFF.

V usage is TRBV5-1 and J usage is TRBJ2-2; 7 bases fit TRBD1. The CDR3 runs to 15 residues. Germline assignment: CDR1 SGHRS and CDR2 YFSETQ. V dropped 9 bases and J dropped 1; count of bases not matched to a gene: 9. The CDR3 DNA reads as TGCGCCAACCCGTTCGGGACAGAGAACACCGGGGAGCTGTTTTTT. It yields the protein CANPFGTENTGELFF.

The rearrangement joins TRBV6-5 to TRBJ1-2; the D is unclear. There are 15 residues in the CDR3. The germline V and J ends were trimmed by 1 base and 4 bases, with 13 bases remaining between them. CDR1 is MNHEY and CDR2 is SVGAGI in the germline V gene. CDR3 residues: CASSYFTRPIYGYTF. The CDR3 DNA sequence: TGTGCCAGCAGTTACTTTACTCGTCCGATCTATGGCTACACCTTC.

The V call is TRBV2, the J call TRBJ1-6; D might be TRBD1 (6 bases). The CDR3 totals 13 residues. Per germline, CDR1 SNHLY and CDR2 FYNNEI. Trimming removed 7 bases at V and 7 bases at J, with 11 bases between. In DNA form, the CDR3 reads TGTGCCAGCACGGGCAGGGGAAATTCACCCCTCCACTTT. Translating gives CASTGRGNSPLHF.

V usage is TRBV18 and J usage is TRBJ1-2; 8 positions match TRBD1. Germline CDR1 reads KGHSH; CDR2 reads LQKENI. V shed 2 bases and J 4 bases; nucleotides not matched to a gene: 9. The CDR3 runs to 16 residues. The chain's CDR3 is CASSPGTGPSSYGYTF. CDR3 sequence (DNA): TGTGCCAGCTCACCAGGGACAGGCCCTTCCAGCTATGGCTACACCTTC.

This clone was recorded once. The rearrangement joins TRBV20-1 to TRBJ2-7, with 11 nucleotides matching TRBD1. Germline CDR1 DFQATT, CDR2 SNEGSKA (reference sequence). This CDR3 comprises 11 residues. V shed 6 bases and J 6 bases; nucleotides not matched to a gene: 1. CDR3 DNA sequence: TGCAGTGCAGGGACAGGGGGCGAGCAGTACTTC. Protein product: CSAGTGGEQYF.

This clone was seen a few times. The CDR3 spells CASSLDRLAYNEQFF. CDR3 sequence (DNA): TGTGCCAGCAGCTTAGATCGGCTAGCCTACAATGAGCAGTTCTTC. The chain has TRBV7-3 and TRBJ2-1; D not resolved. Germline V gives CDR1 SGHTA, CDR2 FQGTGA. The ends were cut back, 2 bases at V and 2 bases at J, with 10 bases in the middle. The CDR3 is 15 residues long.

The J gene is TRBJ1-5, the V gene TRBV19; 8 positions match TRBD1. The CDR3 is 15 amino acids. The germline gives CDR1 LNHDA, CDR2 SQIVND (reference sequence). The V and J ends lost 6 bases and 6 bases, in that order; junction bases with no gene match: 10. CDR3 in DNA: TGTGCCAGTAGACCAAATGACAGGGGAACTCAGCCCCAGCATTTT. Translating it yields CASRPNDRGTQPQHF.

V gene TRBV10-3 combines with J gene TRBJ2-3; D remains unclear. CDR1 and CDR2 from the germline V gene are ENHRY and SYGVKD. The ends were cut back, 4 bases at V and 4 bases at J, with 12 bases in the middle. The length of the CDR3 is 14 residues. DNA of the CDR3: TGTGCCATCAGTGGGGCACCGGCCCCAGATACGCAGTATTTT. This encodes CAISGAPAPDTQYF.

A few counts support this clone. The chain uses TRBV28 and TRBJ1-1, with D tentatively TRBD1 (6 bases). CDR3 length: 13 amino acids. The ends were cut back, 2 bases at V and 3 bases at J, with 7 bases in the middle. The germline CDR1 and CDR2 sequences are MDHEN and SYDVKM. In DNA, the CDR3 is TGTGCCAGCAGTTTAGACAGGTACACTGAAGCTTTCTTT. Protein sequence: CASSLDRYTEAFF.

This clone was detected a few times. The V and J genes are TRBV6-5 and TRBJ1-4; D unclear. This CDR3 is 13 amino acids long. The ends were cut back, 6 bases at V and 5 bases at J, with 10 bases in the middle. Looked up from germline, CDR1 is MNHEY and CDR2 is SVGAGI. The CDR3 DNA is TGTGCCAGCAGGGGTACGGAGAATGAAAAACTGTTTTTT. Its translation: CASRGTENEKLFF.

The chain is built from TRBV5-4 and TRBJ2-1, with 11 bases matching TRBD2. The V gene's germline CDR1 is SGHNT and CDR2 YYREEE (reference sequence). J lost 3 bases, V lost 4 bases, and 6 bases had no gene match. CDR3 length: 16 amino acids. The CDR3 sequence is CASSRSGTSGYNEQFF. CDR3 sequence (DNA): TGTGCCAGCAGCCGTTCCGGGACTAGCGGCTACAATGAGCAGTTCTTC.

The V gene is TRBV19, the J gene TRBJ2-7, with 9 nucleotides matching TRBD2. Germline V lookup: CDR1 LNHDA, CDR2 SQIVND (reference sequence). The CDR3 spans 16 residues. V lost 5 bases and J lost 4; bases outside the gene matches: 12. The CDR3 spells CASSPMGTSSMYEQYF. The CDR3 DNA reads as TGTGCCAGTAGTCCGATGGGGACTAGCTCTATGTACGAGCAGTACTTC.

The chain joins TRBV7-6 to TRBJ2-5; maybe TRBD1 (6 bases). Trimming removed 2 bases from V and 7 bases from J, with 17 bases in between. Germline-derived CDR1 and CDR2 are SGHVS and FNYEAQ. CDR3 length: 15 residues. This chain's CDR3 is CASSLRPGVGATQYF. CDR3 nucleotide sequence: TGTGCCAGCAGCTTAAGACCAGGGGTGGGTGCGACCCAGTACTTC. Looking up the rest from reference TRBV7-6 and TRBJ2-5 gives the full variable domain: GAGVSQSPRYKVTKRGQDVALRCDPISGHVSLYWYRQALGQGPEFLTYFNYEAQQDKSGLPNDRFSAERPEGSISTLTIQRTEQRDSAMYRCASSLRPGVGATQYFGPGTRLLVL.

This chain connects TRBV19 to TRBJ1-2, with D perhaps matching TRBD1 (6 bases). Germline V gene lookup returns CDR1 LNHDA and CDR2 SQIVND (reference sequence). The CDR3 has 13 amino acids. Trimming removed 4 bases from V and 3 bases from J, with 9 bases in between. This chain's CDR3 is CASSNSGDYGYTF. The DNA of the CDR3 is TGTGCCAGTAGTAACTCAGGGGACTATGGCTACACCTTC.